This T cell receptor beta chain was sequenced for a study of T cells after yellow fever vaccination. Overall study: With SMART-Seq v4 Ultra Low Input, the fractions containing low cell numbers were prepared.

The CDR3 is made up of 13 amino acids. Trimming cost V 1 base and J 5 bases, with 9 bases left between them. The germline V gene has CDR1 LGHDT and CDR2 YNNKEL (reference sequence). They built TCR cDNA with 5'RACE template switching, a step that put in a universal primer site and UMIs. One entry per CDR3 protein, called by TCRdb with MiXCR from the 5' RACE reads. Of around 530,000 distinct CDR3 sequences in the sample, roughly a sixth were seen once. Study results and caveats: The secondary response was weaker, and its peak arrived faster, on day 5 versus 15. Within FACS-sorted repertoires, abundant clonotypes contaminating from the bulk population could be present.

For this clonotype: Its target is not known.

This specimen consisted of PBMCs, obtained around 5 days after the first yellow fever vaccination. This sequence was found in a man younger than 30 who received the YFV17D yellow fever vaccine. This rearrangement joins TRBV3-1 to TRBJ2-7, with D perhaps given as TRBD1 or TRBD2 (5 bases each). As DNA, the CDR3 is TGTGCCAGCAGCCAAGCGGGGACCCACGAGCAGTACTTC. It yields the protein CASSQAGTHEQYF.